This T cell receptor (beta chain) was identified in a study of T-cell memory formation after mild COVID-19. MiXCR was run by TCRdb on the 5' RACE reads, yielding one entry per CDR3 protein. The sample holds 530,000 or so distinct CDR3 sequences, roughly 17% seen once. Remarks on this clonotype: Its specificity is unknown.

Study-level results: Most CD4+ clones that shrank were in CM and EM, while CD8+ ones turned up in EMRA.

V shed 5 bases, J shed 4 bases, and the junction held 21 bases outside the gene matches. The CDR3 sequence is 20 residues long. The sequence derives from an adult woman who had mild COVID-19 (a few samples of this study predate the infection). Cell type and time point are not known. Sequenced sample: PBMCs or a T cell subset sorted from them (not recorded which). V usage is TRBV12-3 or TRBV12-4 and J usage is TRBJ2-5; 11 bases fit TRBD2. For the CDR3, the DNA is TGTGCCAGCAGTCCCTGGGACTTAGCGGGGGGGCCAAGAGAGCCAGAGACCCAGTACTTC. As protein: CASSPWDLAGGPREPETQYF.